The 6 T cell receptor beta chains below come from one sample, sequenced in a study of shared clonotypes between healthy human individuals. As defined, naive CD8 cells were CD45RO-negative and positively selected for CCR7, with terminally differentiated effector memory CD45RA+ cells excluded. Sequencing used immunoSEQ multiplex PCR; TCRdb keeps in-frame clones, though not all of them. This sample yields about 2,100,000 clones, of which about 93% are seen a single time; 1.5% to 2% belongs to the top ten. The sample was naive CD8+ T cells from PBMCs. These receptor sequences come from a man aged 18 to 29 in good health. Some clones in this sample may be carry-over from other donors' samples.

The chain couples TRBV14 to TRBJ2-7, with D hard to call. This CDR3 spans 13 amino acids. The germline V gene encodes CDR1 SGHDN and CDR2 FVKESK. V was shortened by 5 bases and J by 4 bases, with 12 bases between the two germline ends. CDR3 protein: CASSAPLGYEQYF. DNA for the CDR3: TGTGCCAGCAGCGCGCCACTGGGGTACGAGCAGTACTTC.

This clone was seen a few times. V gene TRBV4-3 combines with J gene TRBJ1-1; weak D call: TRBD1 (5 bases). Germline V gives CDR1 LGHNA, CDR2 YSLEER. Trimming stripped 4 bases from V and 2 bases from J, with 17 bases between. This CDR3 has 16 amino acids. This CDR3 reads CASSPSRRDPNTEAFF. The CDR3 bases are TGCGCCAGCAGCCCATCTAGGAGGGACCCAAACACTGAAGCTTTCTTT.

The V call is TRBV7-2, the J call TRBJ2-3; tentatively, D is TRBD1 (5 bases). Between the trimmed V and J ends, which lost 1 base and 3 bases, there was a span of 14 bases. Per the germline V gene, CDR1 is SGHTA and CDR2 is FQGNSA. The CDR3 contains 16 residues. This CDR3 is CASSLVFGAPTDTQYF. CDR3 nucleotide sequence: TGTGCCAGCAGCTTAGTTTTTGGGGCCCCGACAGATACGCAGTATTTT.

V is TRBV5-1 and J is TRBJ1-4; D is unresolved. Germline CDR1 SGHRS, CDR2 YFSETQ. The CDR3 is made up of 14 amino acids. V gave up 5 bases and J gave up 2 bases, with 10 bases separating them. CDR3 protein: CASRQHVTNEKLFF. The CDR3 coding sequence is TGCGCCAGCAGACAGCATGTCACTAATGAAAAACTGTTTTTT.

Regarding this clone: This specimen includes other DNA sequences encoding the same CDR3. The chain recombines TRBV6-1 with TRBJ2-5; 7 nucleotides match TRBD1. The CDR3 is made up of 13 amino acids. CDR1 and CDR2 (germline): MNHNS, SASEGT. Trimming cost V 6 bases and J 2 bases; bases outside gene matches: 3. CDR3 region: CASRTDRQETQYF. CDR3 sequence (DNA): TGTGCCAGCAGGACGGACAGGCAAGAGACCCAGTACTTC.

The chain is built from TRBV2 and TRBJ2-5, with TRBD2 as a possible D gene (5 bases). This CDR3 spans 13 amino acids. The germline V and J ends were trimmed by 11 bases and 5 bases, with 18 bases remaining between them. Looked up from germline, CDR1 is SNHLY and CDR2 is FYNNEI. DNA of the CDR3: TGTGCCTCAAGCACGGAGGAGTGGGAGACCCAGTACTTC. Its protein is CASSTEEWETQYF.